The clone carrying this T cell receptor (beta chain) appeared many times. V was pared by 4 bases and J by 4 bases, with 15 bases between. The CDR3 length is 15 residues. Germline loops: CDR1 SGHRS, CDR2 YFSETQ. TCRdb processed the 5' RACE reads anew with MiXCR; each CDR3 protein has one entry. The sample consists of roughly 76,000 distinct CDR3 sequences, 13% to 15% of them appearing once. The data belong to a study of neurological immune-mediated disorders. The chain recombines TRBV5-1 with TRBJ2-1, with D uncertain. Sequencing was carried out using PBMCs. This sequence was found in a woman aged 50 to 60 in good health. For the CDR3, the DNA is TGCGCCAGCAGCCTATTACCGGGTGGATACAATGAGCAGTTCTTC. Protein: CASSLLPGGYNEQFF.